The 8 T cell receptor beta chains presented below share a single source sample, sequenced in a study of blood T cells in healthy people across ages. A sample-barcoded 5' primer and a J-beta primer mix were used in a second PCR of about 7 to 12 cycles. TCRdb used MiXCR to reprocess the 5' RACE reads, holding one entry per CDR3 protein. Of roughly 830,000 distinct CDR3 sequences listed, less than 80% are singletons. Material: blood. These receptors were obtained from a young man in good health.

This clonotype was recorded a few times. The rearrangement uses TRBV9 and TRBJ2-7; 11 bases align to TRBD1. The CDR3 is 14 residues long. Germline assignment: CDR1 SGDLS and CDR2 YYNGEE. V lost 3 bases, J lost 3 bases, and 2 bases stayed unmatched. CDR3 nucleotides: TGTGCCAGCAGCGGCGGGACAGGGGGCTACGAGCAGTACTTC. This gives the protein CASSGGTGGYEQYF.

The CDR3 region is CASSESGQGLGYF. CDR3 in DNA: TGCGCCAGCAGTGAGTCGGGACAAGGCTTAGGGTACTTC. V and J are TRBV10-2 and TRBJ2-4; perhaps TRBD1 as D (6 bases). This CDR3 region has 13 residues. Trimming removed 0 bases at V and 15 bases at J, with 15 bases between. The V gene's germline CDR1 is WSHSY and CDR2 SAAADI.

The chain has TRBV29-1 and TRBJ2-7; the D call may be TRBD1 or TRBD2 (5 bases each). The CDR3 runs 14 residues. V was cut by 0 bases and J by 3 bases, with 12 bases left in between. Germline assignment: CDR1 SQVTM and CDR2 ANQGSEA. Here the CDR3 reads CSVEDRETNYEQYF. Here the CDR3 DNA reads TGCAGCGTTGAAGACAGGGAGACCAACTACGAGCAGTACTTC.

This rearrangement joins TRBV7-2 to TRBJ1-5; 10 nucleotides line up with TRBD1. CDR3 size: 16 residues. The germline gives CDR1 SGHTA, CDR2 FQGNSA. Trimming took 5 bases from V and 1 from J; bases not matched to a gene: 5. Here the CDR3 DNA reads TGTGCCAGCAGCCCAGACAGGGGGCAGAGCAATCAGCCCCAGCATTTT. Translated, it gives CASSPDRGQSNQPQHF.

This chain links TRBV7-2 with TRBJ2-7; D is unresolved. The CDR3 contains 15 residues. CDR1 and CDR2 (germline): SGHTA, FQGNSA. Trimming pared 1 base from V and 0 bases from J, leaving 10 bases between. The CDR3 region has the DNA TGTGCCAGCAGCTTAGACCCGGGTTTCTCCTACGAGCAGTACTTC. It yields the protein CASSLDPGFSYEQYF.

This sequence joins TRBV6-1 and TRBJ1-2; D perhaps matches TRBD1 (6 bases). V was trimmed by 7 bases and J by 8 bases, leaving 17 bases between them. The CDR3 is 13 residues long. Germline CDR1 reads MNHNS; CDR2 reads SASEGT. DNA of the CDR3: TGTGCCAGCATCTTACAGGGCCCATACGGCTACACCTTC. This translates into CASILQGPYGYTF.

The chain combines TRBV18 with TRBJ2-1; 7 bases line up with TRBD1. The CDR3 loop spans 15 amino acids. J gave up 0 bases and V 6 bases, and 5 bases lay outside the gene matches. Per germline, CDR1 KGHSH and CDR2 LQKENI. CDR3 DNA: TGTGCCAGCTCCCAGGGGGAAGGCTCCTACAATGAGCAGTTCTTC. Translating it yields CASSQGEGSYNEQFF.

The chain is built from TRBV29-1 and TRBJ2-6; D is uncertain. The CDR3 is made up of 13 amino acids. The V and J ends lost 0 bases and 4 bases respectively, with 4 bases between them. Germline values: CDR1 SQVTM, CDR2 ANQGSEA. The CDR3 here is CSVEEMGANVLTF. The CDR3 region has the DNA TGCAGCGTTGAAGAGATGGGGGCCAACGTCCTGACTTTC.